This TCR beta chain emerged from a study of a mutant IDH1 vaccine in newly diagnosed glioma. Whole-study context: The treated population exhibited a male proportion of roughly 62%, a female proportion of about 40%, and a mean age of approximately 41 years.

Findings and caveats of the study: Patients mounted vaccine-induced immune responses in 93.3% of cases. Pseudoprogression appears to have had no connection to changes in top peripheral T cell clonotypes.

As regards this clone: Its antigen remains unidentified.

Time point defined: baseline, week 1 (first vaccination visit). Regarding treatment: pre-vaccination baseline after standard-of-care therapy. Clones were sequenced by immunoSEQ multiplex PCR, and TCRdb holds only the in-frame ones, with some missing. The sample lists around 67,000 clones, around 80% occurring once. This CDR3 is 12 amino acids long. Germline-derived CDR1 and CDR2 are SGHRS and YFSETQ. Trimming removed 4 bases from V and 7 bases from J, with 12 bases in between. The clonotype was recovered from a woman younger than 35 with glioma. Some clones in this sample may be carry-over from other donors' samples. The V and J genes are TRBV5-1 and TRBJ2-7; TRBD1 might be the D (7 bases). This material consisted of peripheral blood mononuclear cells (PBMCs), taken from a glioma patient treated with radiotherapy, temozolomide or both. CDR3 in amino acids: CASSVRGREQYF. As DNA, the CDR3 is TGCGCCAGCAGCGTCAGGGGGAGGGAGCAGTACTTC.